This T cell receptor beta chain stems from a study of blood T cell repertoires in COVID-19. About the research overall: The United States, Italy and Spain were the sources of the acute and convalescent COVID-19 samples. Sources were T cells, B-cell-depleted T cells, or PBMCs; the material itself was cDNA or gDNA.

Seattle-derived patients entered the study during active infection and were followed longitudinally. Original methodology: Researchers report that nucleated cell counts were estimated from reference gene primer amplification. Method: immunoSEQ multiplex PCR; TCRdb's copy keeps in-frame clones and lacks some. From that table come the V and J calls and clone size; the DNA was used to work out D and trimming. The table has about 130,000 clones, more than 75% seen once. CDR3 length: 13 amino acids. With V trimmed by 6 bases and J by 1 base, 0 bases remained unmatched. This sequence was found in a man aged 55 to 69 with COVID-19, enrolled during active disease. The specimen was peripheral blood. The J gene is TRBJ2-5, the V gene TRBV12-3 or TRBV12-4; 9 nucleotides agree with TRBD2. The CDR3 DNA follows: TGTGCCAGCAGGCGGGGGGGCCAAGAGACCCAGTACTTC. The encoded protein is CASRRGGQETQYF.